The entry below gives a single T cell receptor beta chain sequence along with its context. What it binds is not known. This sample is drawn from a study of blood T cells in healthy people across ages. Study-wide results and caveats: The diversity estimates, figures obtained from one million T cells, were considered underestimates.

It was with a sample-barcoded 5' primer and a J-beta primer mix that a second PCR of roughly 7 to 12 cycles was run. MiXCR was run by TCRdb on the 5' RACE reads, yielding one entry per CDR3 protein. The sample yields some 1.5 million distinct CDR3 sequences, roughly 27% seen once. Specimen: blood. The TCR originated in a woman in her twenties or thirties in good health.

CDR3 loop: CASTLGQGGAFF. The CDR3 DNA reads TGTGCCAGCACCCTTGGACAGGGTGGAGCTTTCTTT. The chain recombines TRBV12-3 or TRBV12-4 with TRBJ1-1; 8 bases agree with TRBD1. This CDR3 is built from 12 residues. The V and J ends lost 7 bases and 10 bases, in that order; junction bases with no gene match: 8.